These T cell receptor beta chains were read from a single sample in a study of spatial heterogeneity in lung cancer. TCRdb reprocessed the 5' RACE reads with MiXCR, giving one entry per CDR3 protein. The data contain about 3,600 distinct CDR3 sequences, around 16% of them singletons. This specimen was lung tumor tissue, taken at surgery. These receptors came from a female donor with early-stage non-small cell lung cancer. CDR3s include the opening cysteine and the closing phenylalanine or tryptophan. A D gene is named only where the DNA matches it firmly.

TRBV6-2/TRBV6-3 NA CASRPSSTRRQFF
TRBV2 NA CARGLGGVTEQFF
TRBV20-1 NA CSAKKGPGIEQYF
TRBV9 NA CASSVGLSNQPQHF
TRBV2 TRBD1 CASSQTSVRTGGAYGYTF
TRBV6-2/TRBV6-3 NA CASSFLGTPGEKLFF
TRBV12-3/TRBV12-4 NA CASSSGVSTDTQYF
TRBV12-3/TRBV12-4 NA CASSLSGELFF
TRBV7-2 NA CASSSFTDTQYF
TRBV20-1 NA CSARRPGGRDSPLHF
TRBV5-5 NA CASSLGHGGTEAFF
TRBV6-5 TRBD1 CAIGDRDTEAFF
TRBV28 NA CASSFTQTQETQYF
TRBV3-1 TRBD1 CASSLTGATTNEKLFF
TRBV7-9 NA CASSPIEGPGELFF
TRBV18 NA CASSTYGGYGYTF
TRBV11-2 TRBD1 CASRWTGGSGANVLTF
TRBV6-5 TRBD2 CASRGLAGNTGELFF
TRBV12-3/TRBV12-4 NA CASSPPAGNYGYTF
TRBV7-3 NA CASSAGGELFF
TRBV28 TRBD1 CASRHRGQQAHTEAFF
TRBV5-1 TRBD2 CASSPWTSGGDTQYF
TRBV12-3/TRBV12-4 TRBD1 CASSFTGDGQPQHF
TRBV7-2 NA CASSLSLNSQQFF
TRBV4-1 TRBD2 CASSQDSGLAGATYEQYF
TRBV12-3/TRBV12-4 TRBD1 CASSFTGDPNEKLFF
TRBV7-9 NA CASSRTESGNQPQHF
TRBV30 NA CAWKGPRYEQYF
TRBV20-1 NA CSARRQALEAFF
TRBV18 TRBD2 CASSPPGLAYNEQFF
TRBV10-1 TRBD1 CASSGGAGGAGQYF
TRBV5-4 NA CATAFGGGESYEQYF
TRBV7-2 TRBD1 CASSLTGGRTEAFF
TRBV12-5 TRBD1 CASGLIQGLSFTGELFF
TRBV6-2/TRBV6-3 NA CASKQRFNSNQPQHF
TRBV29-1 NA CSVRDRDYGYTF
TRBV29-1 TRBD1 CSVVGQGGVGTEAFF
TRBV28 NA CASSIPSGYTF
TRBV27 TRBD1 CASSLGRGPTEAFF
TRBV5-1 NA CASKSSPTDTQYF
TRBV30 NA CAWNGLGQRGADTQYF
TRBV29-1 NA CSVADPDTQYF
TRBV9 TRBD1 CASSPQRDRPQETQYF
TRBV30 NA CAWSVLKRVRQETQYF
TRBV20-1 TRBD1 CSARVQGRGRIGQPQHF
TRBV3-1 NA CASSQTDGTYESEAFF
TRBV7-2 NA CASSLAAKRHNYGYTF